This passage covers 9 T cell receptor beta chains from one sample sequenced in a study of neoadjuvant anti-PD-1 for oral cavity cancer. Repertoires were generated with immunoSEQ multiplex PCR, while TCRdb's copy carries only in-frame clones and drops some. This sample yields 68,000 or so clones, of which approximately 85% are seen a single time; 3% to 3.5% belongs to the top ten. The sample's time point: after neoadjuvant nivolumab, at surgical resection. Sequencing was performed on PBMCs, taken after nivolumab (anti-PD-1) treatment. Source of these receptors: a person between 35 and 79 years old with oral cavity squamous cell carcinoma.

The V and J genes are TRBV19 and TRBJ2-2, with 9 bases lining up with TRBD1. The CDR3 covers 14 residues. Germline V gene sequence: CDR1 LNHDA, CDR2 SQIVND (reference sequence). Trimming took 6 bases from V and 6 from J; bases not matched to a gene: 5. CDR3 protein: CASRRTGEAGELFF. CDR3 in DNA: TGTGCCAGTAGGAGGACAGGGGAGGCCGGGGAGCTGTTTTTT.

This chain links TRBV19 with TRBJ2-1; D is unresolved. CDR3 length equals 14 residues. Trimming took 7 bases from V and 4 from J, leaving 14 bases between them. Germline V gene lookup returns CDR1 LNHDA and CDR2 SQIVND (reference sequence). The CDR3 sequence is CASTSPGSYNEQFF. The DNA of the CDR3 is TGTGCCAGTACGAGCCCGGGTAGTTACAATGAGCAGTTCTTC.

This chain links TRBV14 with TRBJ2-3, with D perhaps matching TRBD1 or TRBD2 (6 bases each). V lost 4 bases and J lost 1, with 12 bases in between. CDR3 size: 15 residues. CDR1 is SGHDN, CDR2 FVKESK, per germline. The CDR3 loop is CASSRRDTRTDTQYF. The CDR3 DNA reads TGTGCCAGCAGCCGGCGGGACACCCGCACAGATACGCAGTATTTT.

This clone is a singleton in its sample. CDR3 DNA sequence: TGTGCCAGCAGTTTAAGCCAGGGGTTTTCCGAGCAGTACTTC. It translates to CASSLSQGFSEQYF. The chain employs TRBV27 and TRBJ2-7; a weak D match, TRBD1 (6 bases). The V end lost 2 bases, the J end lost 6 bases, and 14 bases lay between the germline ends. This CDR3 comprises 14 residues. Germline-derived CDR1 and CDR2 are MNHEY and SMNVEV (reference sequence).

The CDR3 bases are TGTGCCAGCAGGCAAGACAGGTTGGAGACCCAGTACTTC. Protein: CASRQDRLETQYF. The chain recombines TRBV6-1 with TRBJ2-5, with D perhaps matching TRBD1 (6 bases). This CDR3 contains 13 residues. CDR1 and CDR2 from the germline V gene are MNHNS and SASEGT. With 6 bases removed from V and 5 bases from J, the gap between germline ends came to 13 bases.

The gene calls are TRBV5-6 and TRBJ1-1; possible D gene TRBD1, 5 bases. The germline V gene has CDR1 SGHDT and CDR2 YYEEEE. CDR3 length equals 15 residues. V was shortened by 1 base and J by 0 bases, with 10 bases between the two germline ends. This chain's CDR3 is CASSLPGGMNTEAFF. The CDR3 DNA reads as TGTGCCAGCAGCTTGCCGGGGGGGATGAACACTGAAGCTTTCTTT.

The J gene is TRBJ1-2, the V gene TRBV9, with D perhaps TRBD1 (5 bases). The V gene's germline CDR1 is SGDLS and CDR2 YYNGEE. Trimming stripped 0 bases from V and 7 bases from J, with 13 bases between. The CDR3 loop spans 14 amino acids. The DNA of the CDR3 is TGTGCCAGCAGCGTAGTACCGTGGGGGGTTGGCTACACCTTC. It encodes CASSVVPWGVGYTF. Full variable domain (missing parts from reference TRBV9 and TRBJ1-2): DSGVTQTPKHLITATGQRVTLRCSPRSGDLSVYWYQQSLDQGLQFLIQYYNGEERAKGNILERFSAQQFPDLHSELNLSSLELGDSALYFCASSVVPWGVGYTFGSGTRLTVV.

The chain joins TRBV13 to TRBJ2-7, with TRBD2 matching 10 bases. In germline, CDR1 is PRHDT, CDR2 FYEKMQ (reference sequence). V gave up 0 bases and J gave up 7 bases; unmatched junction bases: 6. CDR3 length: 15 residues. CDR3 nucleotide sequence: TGTGCCAGCAGCTTAGGGTCAGCGGGAGGGCAGGAGCAGTACTTC. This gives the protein CASSLGSAGGQEQYF. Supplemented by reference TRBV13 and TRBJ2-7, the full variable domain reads AAGVIQSPRHLIKEKRETATLKCYPIPRHDTVYWYQQGPGQDPQFLISFYEKMQSDKGSIPDRFSAQQFSDYHSELNMSSLELGDSALYFCASSLGSAGGQEQYFGPGTRLTVT.

Written as DNA, the CDR3 is TGCGCCAGCAGTGAGTCCCCAGGGGTTTCCGAGCAGTACTTC. This translates into CASSESPGVSEQYF. V is TRBV10-1 and J is TRBJ2-7; tentatively, D is TRBD1 (6 bases). V was shortened by 0 bases and J by 6 bases, with 12 bases between the two germline ends. Looked up from germline, CDR1 is WNHNN and CDR2 is SYGVQD (reference sequence). The CDR3 sequence is 14 residues long.